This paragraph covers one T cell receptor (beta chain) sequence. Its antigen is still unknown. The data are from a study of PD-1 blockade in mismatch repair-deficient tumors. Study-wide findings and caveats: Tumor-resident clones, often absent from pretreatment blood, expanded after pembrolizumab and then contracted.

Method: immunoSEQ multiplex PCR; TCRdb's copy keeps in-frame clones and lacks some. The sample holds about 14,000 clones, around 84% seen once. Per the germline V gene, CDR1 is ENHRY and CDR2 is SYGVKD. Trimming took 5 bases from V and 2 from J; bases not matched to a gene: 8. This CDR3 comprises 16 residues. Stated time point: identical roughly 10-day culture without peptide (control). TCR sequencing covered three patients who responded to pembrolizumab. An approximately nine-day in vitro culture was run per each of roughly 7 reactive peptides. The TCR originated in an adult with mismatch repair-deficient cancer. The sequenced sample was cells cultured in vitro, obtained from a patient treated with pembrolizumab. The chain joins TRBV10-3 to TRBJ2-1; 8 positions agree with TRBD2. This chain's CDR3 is CAISSQAGATYNEQFF. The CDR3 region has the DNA TGTGCCATCAGTTCCCAAGCGGGAGCGACCTACAATGAGCAGTTCTTC.